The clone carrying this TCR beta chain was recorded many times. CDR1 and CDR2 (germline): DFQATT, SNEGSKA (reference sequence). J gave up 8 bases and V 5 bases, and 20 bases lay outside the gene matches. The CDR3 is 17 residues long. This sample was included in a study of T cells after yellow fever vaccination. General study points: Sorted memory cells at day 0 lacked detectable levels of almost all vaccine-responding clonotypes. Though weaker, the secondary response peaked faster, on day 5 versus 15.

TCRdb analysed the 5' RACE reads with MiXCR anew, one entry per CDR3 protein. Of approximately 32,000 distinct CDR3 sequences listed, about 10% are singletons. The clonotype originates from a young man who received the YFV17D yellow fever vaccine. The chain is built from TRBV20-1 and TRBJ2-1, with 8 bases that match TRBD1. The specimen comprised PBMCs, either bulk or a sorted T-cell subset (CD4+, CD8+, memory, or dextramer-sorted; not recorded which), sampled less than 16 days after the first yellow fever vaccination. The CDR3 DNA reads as TGCAGTGCTGAGCCAGCGAGACAGGGGAGACTAGGCGATGAGCAGTTCTTC. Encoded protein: CSAEPARQGRLGDEQFF.